The entry below gives a single TCR beta chain sequence along with its context. The record originates from a study of blood T cell repertoires in COVID-19. Study details: Sites in the United States, Italy and Spain provided acute and convalescent COVID-19 samples. Sources were T cells, B-cell-depleted T cells, or PBMCs; the material itself was cDNA or gDNA.

This CDR3 contains 15 residues. V lost 7 bases and J lost 8; bases outside the gene matches: 8. CDR1 is LGHDT, CDR2 YNNKEL, per germline (reference sequence). Methods used by the authors: Using reference gene primer amplification, nucleated cell counts were estimated. The repertoire was sequenced with immunoSEQ multiplex PCR; TCRdb's copy has only in-frame clones and lacks some. V and J calls and clone size are those listed in that table; D and trimming were worked out from the DNA. The sample has roughly 120,000 clones; about four fifths are singletons. The chain recombines TRBV3-1 (or the pseudogene TRBV3-2) with TRBJ2-3; 14 positions match TRBD2. Sequenced material: peripheral blood. The TCR comes from a human donor in a cohort sampled during active COVID-19. The CDR3 spells CASTSTSGGAGTQYF. In DNA form, the CDR3 reads TGTGCCAGCACCTCGACTAGCGGGGGGGCGGGTACGCAGTATTTT.